This TCR beta chain was profiled in a study of identical twins. This clonotype was counted only a few times. No antigen is known for it. V lost 0 bases and J 4 bases, leaving 17 bases between the germline ends. Looked up from germline, CDR1 is SGHTS and CDR2 is YDEGEE. The CDR3 runs to 17 residues. Study-level findings and limits: Excess sharing between twins was weaker in beta out-of-frame sequences. For monozygotic twins, models underestimated out-of-frame TCR alpha sharing.

A template switching step contributed a universal primer site, while unique molecular identifiers were present in the cDNA. TCRdb passed the 5' RACE reads through MiXCR, listing each CDR3 protein once. This sample yields roughly 190,000 distinct CDR3 sequences, of which 15% to 20% are seen a single time; 35% to 45% belongs to the top ten. The data were also submitted as part of a second study, on T cells expressing NK-cell markers.

This chain joins TRBV5-8 and TRBJ1-3; TRBD1 might be the D (5 bases). This clonotype originated in a young woman in good health. Sequenced input: CD8+ T cells sorted from blood. This CDR3 is CASSLGSGTSAGNTIYF. The CDR3 DNA reads as TGTGCCAGCAGCTTGGGCTCAGGGACCTCCGCGGGAAACACCATATATTTT. The full variable domain, completed using reference TRBV5-8 and TRBJ1-3, is EAGVTQSPTHLIKTRGQQATLRCSPISGHTSVYWYQQALGLGLQFLLWYDEGEERNRGNFPPRFSGRQFPNYSSELNVNALELEDSALYLCASSLGSGTSAGNTIYFGEGSWLTVV.